This T cell receptor (beta chain) was recovered during a study of resident and recirculating memory T cells in vitiligo. The overall study: Samples were epidermis from two lesional and two nonlesional sites, plus PBMCs. No cells were sorted; samples were homogenized just before genomic DNA extraction. General study results and limits: Sequences differed between biopsy sites and patients, suggesting private specificity.

The method was immunoSEQ multiplex PCR; TCRdb's version includes in-frame clones alone and lacks a portion of them. Among around 70,000 clones listed, roughly 90% were seen once. In regard to this clone: The antigen remains undetermined.

Patients had received no treatment within the previous three months. This CDR3 spans 14 amino acids. V lost 1 base and J lost 4, with 7 bases in between. The germline V gene has CDR1 LGHNA and CDR2 YSLEER. Sequences were obtained from blood. This TCR derives from a male donor with vitiligo. The chain is built from TRBV4-3 and TRBJ2-2, with D perhaps matching TRBD1 (5 bases). CDR3 sequence: CASSQARATGELFF. Written as DNA, the CDR3 is TGCGCCAGCAGCCAAGCCAGGGCCACCGGGGAGCTGTTTTTT.